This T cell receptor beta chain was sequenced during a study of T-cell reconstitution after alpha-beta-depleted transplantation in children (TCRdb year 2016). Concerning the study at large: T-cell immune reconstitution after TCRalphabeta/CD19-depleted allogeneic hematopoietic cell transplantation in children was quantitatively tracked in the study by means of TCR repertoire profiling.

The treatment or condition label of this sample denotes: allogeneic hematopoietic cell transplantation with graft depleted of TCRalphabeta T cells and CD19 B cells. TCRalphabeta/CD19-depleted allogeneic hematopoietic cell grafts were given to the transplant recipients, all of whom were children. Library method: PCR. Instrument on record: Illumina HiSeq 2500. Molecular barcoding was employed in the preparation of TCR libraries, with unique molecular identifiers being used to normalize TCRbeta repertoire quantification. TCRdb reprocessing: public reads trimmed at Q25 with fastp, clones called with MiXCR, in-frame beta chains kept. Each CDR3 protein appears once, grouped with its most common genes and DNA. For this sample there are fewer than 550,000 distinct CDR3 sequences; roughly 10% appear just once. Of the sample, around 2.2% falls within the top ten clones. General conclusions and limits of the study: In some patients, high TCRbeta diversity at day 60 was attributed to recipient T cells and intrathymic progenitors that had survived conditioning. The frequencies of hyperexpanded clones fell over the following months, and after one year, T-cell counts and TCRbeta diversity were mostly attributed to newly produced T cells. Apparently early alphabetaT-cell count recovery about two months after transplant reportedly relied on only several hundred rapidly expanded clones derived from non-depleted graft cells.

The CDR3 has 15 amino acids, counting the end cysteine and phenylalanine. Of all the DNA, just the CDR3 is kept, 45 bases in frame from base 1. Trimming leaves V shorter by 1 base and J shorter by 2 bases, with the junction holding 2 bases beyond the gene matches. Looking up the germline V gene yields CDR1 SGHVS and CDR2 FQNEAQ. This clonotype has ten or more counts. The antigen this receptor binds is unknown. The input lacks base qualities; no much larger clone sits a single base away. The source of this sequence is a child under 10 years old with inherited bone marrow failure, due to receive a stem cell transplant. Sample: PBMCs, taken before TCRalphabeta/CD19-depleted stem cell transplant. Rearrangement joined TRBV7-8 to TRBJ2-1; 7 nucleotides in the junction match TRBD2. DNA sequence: TGTGCCAGCAGCTTAGTGAGCGGGACCTACAATGAGCAGTTCTTC. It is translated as CASSLVSGTYNEQFF.